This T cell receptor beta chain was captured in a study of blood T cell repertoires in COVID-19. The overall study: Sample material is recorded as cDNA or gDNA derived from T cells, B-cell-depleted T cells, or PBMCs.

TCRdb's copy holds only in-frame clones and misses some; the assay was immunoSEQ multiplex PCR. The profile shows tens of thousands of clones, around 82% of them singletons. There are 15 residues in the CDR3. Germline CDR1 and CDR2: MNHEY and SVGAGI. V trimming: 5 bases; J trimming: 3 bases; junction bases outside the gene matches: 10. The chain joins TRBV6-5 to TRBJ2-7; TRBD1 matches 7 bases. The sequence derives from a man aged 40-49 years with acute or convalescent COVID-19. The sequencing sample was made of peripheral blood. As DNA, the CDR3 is TGTGCCAGCAGTATTGAGACAGGGAGCGGCTACGAGCAGTACTTC. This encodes CASSIETGSGYEQYF.